This record looks at one T cell receptor (beta chain) sequence and its context. The target antigen is unknown. This sample is drawn from a study of T cell responses to AZD1222 COVID-19 vaccine. Whole-study results and caveats: In a largely white British group with more females than males, clonal diversity was possibly underestimated. The study found vaccine-associated CD4 TCRs spanning spike, dominant at 160-218 and 743-854. Just five to seven people given AZD1222 tested seropositive at baseline.

Analyses pooled second doses at about 4 or about 12 weeks. This table comes from immunoSEQ multiplex PCR, and its TCRdb copy is limited to in-frame clones, with some not included. The profile shows tens of thousands of clones, approximately 88% of them singletons. CDR1 and CDR2 from the germline V gene are LNHDA and SQIVND (reference sequence). There are 15 residues in the CDR3. Trimming at V came to 5 bases and at J to 1 base, leaving 7 bases not matched to a gene. This clonotype was obtained from an adult who received the AZD1222 COVID-19 vaccine. Sequenced material: peripheral blood, taken 28 days after the second AZD1222 dose. V is TRBV19 and J is TRBJ1-2, with 7 bases lining up with TRBD1. The CDR3 nucleotides read TGTGCCAGTAGTCCGCGAGGGACAGATAACTATGGCTACACCTTC. Translating gives CASSPRGTDNYGYTF.